The rows below give T cell receptor beta chains drawn from one sample of a study of T cell responses to AZD1222 COVID-19 vaccine. Method: immunoSEQ multiplex PCR; TCRdb's copy keeps in-frame clones and lacks some. The sample lists fewer than 90,000 clones, about 86% occurring once. Specimen: peripheral blood, collected 28 days after the second AZD1222 dose. The receptor source for this set is an adult who received the AZD1222 COVID-19 vaccine. Both conserved end residues are part of each CDR3. D genes are given only for firm matches. Part of the rows lack a size; the others show once, few, many or a class for expanded clones.

j_gene: TRBJ1-6; len: 14; d_gene: .; abundance: .; v_gene: TRBV5-1; CDR3aa: CASSLAQGDSPLHF; CDR3nt: TGCGCCAGCAGCTTGGCACAGGGCGATTCACCCCTCCACTTT
j_gene: TRBJ2-7; len: 14; d_gene: .; abundance: .; v_gene: TRBV9; CDR3aa: CASSVVPGAAEQYF; CDR3nt: TGTGCCAGCAGCGTAGTTCCGGGAGCGGCCGAGCAGTACTTC
j_gene: TRBJ1-2; len: 15; d_gene: TRBD1; abundance: .; v_gene: TRBV19; CDR3aa: CASSIDSGTGTGYTF; CDR3nt: TGTGCCAGTAGTATAGATTCGGGGACAGGGACTGGCTACACCTTC
j_gene: TRBJ2-7; len: 11; d_gene: .; abundance: .; v_gene: TRBV20-1; CDR3aa: CSANRVYEQYF; CDR3nt: TGCAGTGCTAACAGGGTCTACGAGCAGTACTTC
j_gene: TRBJ1-2; len: 16; d_gene: TRBD1; abundance: once; v_gene: TRBV27; CDR3aa: CASSPPFGTANYGYTF; CDR3nt: TGTGCCAGCAGCCCCCCTTTCGGGACAGCTAACTATGGCTACACCTTC
j_gene: TRBJ1-4; len: 14; d_gene: .; abundance: .; v_gene: TRBV9; CDR3aa: CASSRTGRGEKLFF; CDR3nt: TGTGCCAGCAGCCGTACAGGGCGGGGTGAAAAACTGTTTTTT
j_gene: TRBJ2-7; len: 13; d_gene: TRBD1; abundance: once; v_gene: TRBV12-3/TRBV12-4; CDR3aa: CASSISGGWEQYF; CDR3nt: TGTGCCAGCAGTATCTCAGGGGGCTGGGAGCAGTACTTC
j_gene: TRBJ2-1; len: 13; d_gene: .; abundance: .; v_gene: TRBV11-2; CDR3aa: CASSREFATEQFF; CDR3nt: TGTGCCAGCAGTAGGGAGTTCGCCACTGAGCAGTTCTTC
j_gene: TRBJ1-1; len: 13; d_gene: .; abundance: .; v_gene: TRBV19; CDR3aa: CASSISKNTEAFF; CDR3nt: TGTGCCAGTAGTATTAGTAAGAACACTGAAGCTTTCTTT
j_gene: TRBJ2-7; len: 15; d_gene: .; abundance: .; v_gene: TRBV4-3; CDR3aa: CASSQEPRSPYEQYF; CDR3nt: TGCGCCAGCAGCCAGGAGCCAAGGTCCCCCTACGAGCAGTACTTC
j_gene: TRBJ1-2; len: 14; d_gene: .; abundance: .; v_gene: TRBV28; CDR3aa: CASSQTGSVGGYTF; CDR3nt: TGTGCCAGCAGTCAGACAGGCAGTGTGGGTGGCTACACCTTC
j_gene: TRBJ2-1; len: 11; d_gene: .; abundance: few; v_gene: TRBV9; CDR3aa: CASSPAVEQFF; CDR3nt: TGTGCCAGCAGCCCTGCGGTTGAGCAGTTCTTC
j_gene: TRBJ2-7; len: 15; d_gene: .; abundance: .; v_gene: TRBV7-9; CDR3aa: CASSPTGDSSYEQYF; CDR3nt: TGTGCCAGCAGCCCGACGGGGGATAGCTCCTACGAGCAGTACTTC
j_gene: TRBJ2-3; len: 17; d_gene: TRBD1; abundance: once; v_gene: TRBV5-1; CDR3aa: CASSSNLRTGGADTQYF; CDR3nt: TGCGCCAGCAGCTCAAATCTCAGGACAGGGGGGGCAGATACGCAGTATTTT
j_gene: TRBJ2-7; len: 16; d_gene: .; abundance: .; v_gene: TRBV7-9; CDR3aa: CASSFPSQGTANEQYF; CDR3nt: TGTGCCAGCAGCTTCCCCTCCCAGGGGACGGCAAACGAGCAGTACTTC
j_gene: TRBJ1-5; len: 15; d_gene: TRBD1; abundance: .; v_gene: TRBV19; CDR3aa: CASSPETGFNQPQHF; CDR3nt: TGTGCCAGTAGTCCGGAGACAGGGTTCAATCAGCCCCAGCATTTT
j_gene: TRBJ2-5; len: 15; d_gene: .; abundance: few; v_gene: TRBV7-9; CDR3aa: CASSLAGGPLETQYF; CDR3nt: TGTGCCAGCAGCTTAGCTGGGGGGCCCTTAGAGACCCAGTACTTC
j_gene: TRBJ2-3; len: 16; d_gene: .; abundance: .; v_gene: TRBV28; CDR3aa: CASSPWQGLGTDTQYF; CDR3nt: TGTGCCAGCAGTCCGTGGCAGGGACTGGGCACAGATACGCAGTATTTT
j_gene: TRBJ1-2; len: 14; d_gene: .; abundance: .; v_gene: TRBV7-9; CDR3aa: CASSLETGLYGYTF; CDR3nt: TGTGCCAGCAGCTTAGAGACGGGTTTATATGGCTACACCTTC
j_gene: TRBJ1-6; len: 14; d_gene: .; abundance: .; v_gene: TRBV27; CDR3aa: CASSLGQYNSPLHF; CDR3nt: TGTGCCAGCAGTTTGGGGCAGTATAATTCACCCCTCCACTTT
j_gene: TRBJ2-1; len: 15; d_gene: TRBD2; abundance: .; v_gene: TRBV7-2; CDR3aa: CASNSGTSSYNEQFF; CDR3nt: TGTGCCAGCAACTCCGGGACTAGCAGTTACAATGAGCAGTTCTTC
j_gene: TRBJ2-2; len: 15; d_gene: .; abundance: .; v_gene: TRBV19; CDR3aa: CASSPWTLNTGELFF; CDR3nt: TGTGCCAGTAGTCCCTGGACACTCAACACCGGGGAGCTGTTTTTT
j_gene: TRBJ1-1; len: 15; d_gene: TRBD1; abundance: .; v_gene: TRBV6-5; CDR3aa: CASSYPGQGGGEAFF; CDR3nt: TGTGCCAGCAGTTACCCCGGACAGGGGGGAGGTGAAGCTTTCTTT
j_gene: TRBJ2-5; len: 16; d_gene: .; abundance: .; v_gene: TRBV5-1; CDR3aa: CASSLSGQPIQETQYF; CDR3nt: TGCGCCAGCAGCTTGTCGGGTCAGCCGATCCAAGAGACCCAGTACTTC
j_gene: TRBJ2-2; len: 13; d_gene: TRBD1; abundance: .; v_gene: TRBV28; CDR3aa: CASRSTGRGELFF; CDR3nt: TGTGCCAGCAGATCGACAGGGCGCGGGGAGCTGTTTTTT
j_gene: TRBJ2-1; len: 13; d_gene: .; abundance: .; v_gene: TRBV29-1; CDR3aa: CSARGLSYNEQFF; CDR3nt: TGCAGCGCCCGGGGACTCTCCTACAATGAGCAGTTCTTC
j_gene: TRBJ1-6; len: 13; d_gene: .; abundance: .; v_gene: TRBV28; CDR3aa: CASSPNGVPPLHF; CDR3nt: TGTGCCAGCAGTCCCAACGGAGTTCCACCCCTCCACTTT
j_gene: TRBJ2-5; len: 15; d_gene: TRBD1; abundance: .; v_gene: TRBV28; CDR3aa: CASSLIRGLVETQYF; CDR3nt: TGTGCCAGCAGTTTAATCAGGGGGCTAGTCGAGACCCAGTACTTC
j_gene: TRBJ1-1; len: 15; d_gene: TRBD1; abundance: .; v_gene: TRBV7-9; CDR3aa: CASSPDRGANTEAFF; CDR3nt: TGTGCCAGCAGCCCGGACAGGGGGGCGAACACTGAAGCTTTCTTT
j_gene: TRBJ2-1; len: 15; d_gene: .; abundance: .; v_gene: TRBV7-9; CDR3aa: CASSSHGTFYNEQFF; CDR3nt: TGTGCCAGCAGCTCCCACGGGACATTTTACAATGAGCAGTTCTTC
j_gene: TRBJ1-3; len: 18; d_gene: TRBD1; abundance: .; v_gene: TRBV4-2; CDR3aa: CASSQERQGRVYGNTIYF; CDR3nt: TGTGCCAGCAGCCAAGAAAGACAGGGGCGCGTCTATGGAAACACCATATATTTT
j_gene: TRBJ1-1; len: 14; d_gene: TRBD1; abundance: .; v_gene: TRBV3-1/TRBV3-2; CDR3aa: CASSIDRVGTEAFF; CDR3nt: TGTGCCAGCAGCATAGACAGGGTTGGGACTGAAGCTTTCTTT
j_gene: TRBJ2-5; len: 15; d_gene: TRBD1; abundance: once; v_gene: TRBV9; CDR3aa: CASSRTGGYQETQYF; CDR3nt: TGTGCCAGCAGCCGGACAGGGGGCTACCAAGAGACCCAGTACTTC
j_gene: TRBJ1-1; len: 15; d_gene: .; abundance: .; v_gene: TRBV12-2; CDR3aa: CASRWGTGRITEAFF; CDR3nt: TGTGCAAGTCGCTGGGGGACAGGGAGAATAACTGAAGCTTTCTTT
j_gene: TRBJ2-3; len: 18; d_gene: TRBD2; abundance: .; v_gene: TRBV6-4; CDR3aa: CASSAGILAGGPPDTQYF; CDR3nt: TGTGCCAGCAGTGCGGGGATCCTAGCGGGAGGGCCCCCAGATACGCAGTATTTT
j_gene: TRBJ2-4; len: 15; d_gene: TRBD2; abundance: .; v_gene: TRBV7-3; CDR3aa: CASSSSGRTENIQYF; CDR3nt: TGTGCCAGCAGCTCTAGCGGGAGAACTGAAAACATTCAGTACTTC
j_gene: TRBJ2-1; len: 14; d_gene: .; abundance: .; v_gene: TRBV12-5; CDR3aa: CASGFGGEYNEQFF; CDR3nt: TGTGCTAGTGGTTTCGGAGGGGAATACAATGAGCAGTTCTTC
j_gene: TRBJ1-1; len: 15; d_gene: .; abundance: .; v_gene: TRBV6-5; CDR3aa: CASSYSQDRNTEAFF; CDR3nt: TGTGCCAGCAGTTACTCCCAGGACAGGAACACTGAAGCTTTCTTT
j_gene: TRBJ2-3; len: 23; d_gene: TRBD2; abundance: .; v_gene: TRBV28; CDR3aa: CASSPLAGGLGSWTEGRTDTQYF; CDR3nt: TGTGCCAGCAGCCCTCTAGCGGGAGGGCTTGGATCTTGGACGGAAGGTAGGACAGATACGCAGTATTTT
j_gene: TRBJ2-1; len: 16; d_gene: TRBD2; abundance: .; v_gene: TRBV6-1; CDR3aa: CASSEMLGTSEPGQFF; CDR3nt: TGTGCCAGCAGTGAAATGTTAGGGACTAGCGAGCCGGGGCAGTTCTTC
j_gene: TRBJ2-7; len: 14; d_gene: TRBD2; abundance: .; v_gene: TRBV10-1; CDR3aa: CASSEASGTYEQYF; CDR3nt: TGCGCCAGCAGTGAGGCTAGCGGAACCTACGAGCAGTACTTC
j_gene: TRBJ2-7; len: 15; d_gene: .; abundance: once; v_gene: TRBV6-5; CDR3aa: CASSYSESRTYEQYF; CDR3nt: TGTGCCAGCAGTTACTCGGAATCACGGACTTACGAGCAGTACTTC
j_gene: TRBJ2-1; len: 13; d_gene: .; abundance: few; v_gene: TRBV12-3/TRBV12-4; CDR3aa: CASSSTPLGEQFF; CDR3nt: TGTGCCAGCAGTTCGACGCCTTTGGGTGAGCAGTTCTTC
j_gene: TRBJ2-2; len: 13; d_gene: .; abundance: .; v_gene: TRBV27; CDR3aa: CASTSQAAGELFF; CDR3nt: TGTGCCAGCACTTCGCAGGCGGCCGGGGAGCTGTTTTTT
j_gene: TRBJ2-7; len: 18; d_gene: .; abundance: .; v_gene: TRBV19; CDR3aa: CAIPNRAGGPTWAYEQYF; CDR3nt: TGTGCCATCCCCAATCGGGCCGGGGGTCCAACCTGGGCGTACGAGCAGTACTTC
j_gene: TRBJ2-2; len: 13; d_gene: .; abundance: .; v_gene: TRBV6-5; CDR3aa: CAILKANTGELFF; CDR3nt: TGTGCCATCTTAAAAGCGAACACCGGGGAGCTGTTTTTT
j_gene: TRBJ2-1; len: 17; d_gene: .; abundance: .; v_gene: TRBV12-1; CDR3aa: CASSFPRTSGMGIGQFF; CDR3nt: TGTGCCAGCAGCTTCCCTCGGACTAGCGGGATGGGGATTGGGCAGTTCTTC
j_gene: TRBJ2-7; len: 14; d_gene: TRBD1; abundance: few; v_gene: TRBV6-5; CDR3aa: CASLRGQGNHEQYF; CDR3nt: TGTGCCAGCCTCCGGGGACAGGGGAACCACGAGCAGTACTTC
j_gene: TRBJ2-1; len: 13; d_gene: .; abundance: .; v_gene: TRBV7-2; CDR3aa: CASSSSFKAEQFF; CDR3nt: TGTGCCAGCAGCTCCTCCTTTAAAGCTGAGCAGTTCTTC
j_gene: TRBJ2-3; len: 15; d_gene: .; abundance: .; v_gene: TRBV7-2; CDR3aa: CASSLGTASANTQYF; CDR3nt: TGTGCCAGCAGCTTAGGGACAGCCTCCGCGAATACGCAGTATTTT
j_gene: TRBJ2-2; len: 15; d_gene: .; abundance: .; v_gene: TRBV5-8; CDR3aa: CASSLWPVNTGELFF; CDR3nt: TGTGCCAGCAGCTTGTGGCCAGTCAACACCGGGGAGCTGTTTTTT
j_gene: TRBJ2-4; len: 17; d_gene: TRBD2; abundance: .; v_gene: TRBV3-1/TRBV3-2; CDR3aa: CASSPPGTSGPKNIQYF; CDR3nt: TGTGCCAGCAGCCCCCCCGGGACTAGCGGGCCCAAAAACATTCAGTACTTC
j_gene: TRBJ2-2; len: 14; d_gene: .; abundance: .; v_gene: TRBV19; CDR3aa: CASTPILNTGELFF; CDR3nt: TGTGCCAGTACCCCGATTTTGAACACCGGGGAGCTGTTTTTT
j_gene: TRBJ2-2; len: 15; d_gene: TRBD1; abundance: .; v_gene: TRBV7-3; CDR3aa: CASSPGGAWTGELFF; CDR3nt: TGTGCCAGCAGCCCAGGGGGCGCGTGGACCGGGGAGCTGTTTTTT
j_gene: TRBJ1-2; len: 14; d_gene: .; abundance: few; v_gene: TRBV28; CDR3aa: CASRSGGGNYGYTF; CDR3nt: TGTGCCAGCAGGTCGGGCGGGGGAAACTATGGCTACACCTTC
j_gene: TRBJ2-2; len: 14; d_gene: .; abundance: .; v_gene: TRBV7-9; CDR3aa: CASSLELATGELFF; CDR3nt: TGTGCCAGCAGCTTAGAGTTAGCCACCGGGGAGCTGTTTTTT
j_gene: TRBJ2-2; len: 15; d_gene: TRBD1; abundance: once; v_gene: TRBV9; CDR3aa: CASTHRGRNTGELFF; CDR3nt: TGTGCCAGCACCCACAGGGGGAGGAACACCGGGGAGCTGTTTTTT
j_gene: TRBJ1-2; len: 12; d_gene: TRBD1; abundance: .; v_gene: TRBV28; CDR3aa: CAIGTETYGYTF; CDR3nt: TGTGCCATCGGGACAGAAACCTATGGCTACACCTTC
j_gene: TRBJ1-2; len: 13; d_gene: .; abundance: few; v_gene: TRBV28; CDR3aa: CASSSNSNYGYTF; CDR3nt: TGTGCCAGCAGTTCTAACAGTAACTATGGCTACACCTTC